Presented here are 11 T cell receptor beta chains from one specimen sequenced in a study of shared T cell receptors in the human thymus. Assay: immunoSEQ multiplex PCR; the TCRdb copy retains only in-frame clones and omits some. The sample shows some 720,000 clones, approximately 90% of them seen only once. These data are also associated with another study on human thymus T cells.

Sequenced material: thymocytes. Every receptor here comes from a boy less than two years old with a congenital heart defect.

CDR3 DNA sequence: TGTGCCAGCAGCTTTGTCAGGGGGCGTTCTGGGGCCAACGTCCTGACTTTC. This sequence encodes CASSFVRGRSGANVLTF. This rearrangement joins TRBV11-3 to TRBJ2-6; 8 bases align to TRBD1. The CDR3 extends over 17 amino acids. Trimming took 3 bases from V and 1 from J; bases not matched to a gene: 5. Germline V lookup: CDR1 SGHNT, CDR2 YENEEA.

The genes are TRBV9 and TRBJ2-7; a weak D match, TRBD2 (6 bases). CDR1 is SGDLS and CDR2 is YYNGEE in the germline V gene. The V and J ends lost 0 bases and 2 bases respectively, with 9 bases between them. The CDR3 loop spans 14 amino acids. The CDR3 DNA reads TGTGCCAGCAGCGTAGGACTAGGAACCTACGAGCAGTACTTC. Amino acids: CASSVGLGTYEQYF.

This CDR3 reads CASSLKAGGPYEQYF. The CDR3 DNA reads as TGTGCCAGCAGTTTAAAAGCGGGAGGCCCCTACGAGCAGTACTTC. This sequence joins TRBV27 and TRBJ2-7, with 9 bases matching TRBD2. Germline trimming cut 2 bases from V and 2 bases from J; bases unmatched to any gene: 4. Germline V CDR1 and CDR2: MNHEY, SMNVEV (reference sequence). The CDR3 sequence is 15 residues long.

This rearrangement joins TRBV5-6 to TRBJ2-5; D uncertain. Trimming pared 6 bases from V and 2 bases from J, leaving 17 bases between. Germline loops: CDR1 SGHDT, CDR2 YYEEEE. This CDR3 has 15 amino acids. The CDR3 DNA sequence: TGTGCCAGCACCCCCGTATCCGGAGATCAAGAGACCCAGTACTTC. Its translation: CASTPVSGDQETQYF.

This clone showed up just a few times. The chain has TRBV5-4 and TRBJ1-1; D is perhaps TRBD1 (6 bases). The CDR3 spans 13 residues. Germline loops: CDR1 SGHNT, CDR2 YYREEE (reference sequence). The ends were cut back, 2 bases at V and 3 bases at J, with 8 bases in the middle. This CDR3 is CASSLGGDTEAFF. CDR3 coding DNA: TGTGCCAGCAGCTTAGGGGGGGACACTGAAGCTTTCTTT.

The chain uses TRBV11-2 and TRBJ2-3; TRBD2 aligns across 12 bases. V shed 5 bases and J 2 bases; nucleotides not matched to a gene: 5. Germline V CDR1 and CDR2: SGHAT, FQNNGV. The CDR3 extends over 16 amino acids. CDR3 bases: TGTGCCAGCAGCACCGGACTAGCGGGAATCACAGATACGCAGTATTTT. It yields the protein CASSTGLAGITDTQYF. Drawing the rest from reference TRBV11-2 and TRBJ2-3, the complete variable domain is EAGVAQSPRYKIIEKRQSVAFWCNPISGHATLYWYQQILGQGPKLLIQFQNNGVVDDSQLPKDRFSAERLKGVDSTLKIQPAKLEDSAVYLCASSTGLAGITDTQYFGPGTRLTVL.

V usage is TRBV27 and J usage is TRBJ1-1; 7 bases agree with TRBD1. There are 15 residues in the CDR3. Germline CDR1 is MNHEY and CDR2 is SMNVEV (reference sequence). The ends lost 4 bases at V and 1 base at J; junction bases unmatched: 6. The CDR3 is CASSWDRGSNTEAFF. In DNA, the CDR3 is TGTGCCAGCAGTTGGGACAGAGGGTCGAACACTGAAGCTTTCTTT.

This clone appeared once. An end of the junction differs from the germline gene, which may be a read error. J is TRBJ2-2 and V is TRBV4-3; D is possibly TRBD2 (5 bases). From germline, CDR1 is LGHNA and CDR2 YSLEER. The CDR3 runs to 14 residues. The CDR3 region has the DNA TGCGCCAGCAGCCAAAGGGAGAACAGCGGGGAGCTGTTTTTT. It translates to CASSQRENSGELFF.

This chain uses TRBV7-2 with TRBJ2-7; 7 bases are a match to TRBD1. The germline V gene encodes CDR1 SGHTA and CDR2 FQGNSA. The V gene end was trimmed by 5 bases and the J gene end by 1 base; junction bases not matched to a gene: 8. The CDR3 covers 15 residues. CDR3 bases: TGTGCCAGCAGCCTGGACAGGAAGGGGTCCTACGAGCAGTACTTC. Translating it yields CASSLDRKGSYEQYF. Using reference TRBV7-2 and TRBJ2-7 for the parts outside the CDR3, the full variable domain is GAGVSQSPSNKVTEKGKDVELRCDPISGHTALYWYRQSLGQGLEFLIYFQGNSAPDKSGLPSDRFSAERTGGSVSTLTIQRTQQEDSAVYLCASSLDRKGSYEQYFGPGTRLTVT.

The chain employs TRBV25-1 and TRBJ2-3; D is uncertain. The germline V and J ends were trimmed by 3 bases and 3 bases, with 4 bases remaining between them. This CDR3 region has 12 residues. CDR1 is MGHDK and CDR2 is SYGVNS in the germline V gene. The CDR3 region has the DNA TGTGCCAGCAGTGATCGGACAGATACGCAGTATTTT. Its translation: CASSDRTDTQYF.

This CDR3 is CASSLARCQENTEAFF. The CDR3 nucleotides are TGCGCCAGCAGCTTGGCTCGGTGCCAGGAGAACACTGAAGCTTTCTTT. The chain recombines TRBV5-1 with TRBJ1-1; D unclear. This CDR3 has 16 residues. Germline V lookup: CDR1 SGHRS, CDR2 YFSETQ. V shed 0 bases and J shed 1 base, with 13 bases lying between them.